Listed below are T cell receptor beta chains from one sample, sequenced in a study of beta chain features in type 1 diabetes. Assay used: immunoSEQ multiplex PCR; TCRdb lists only in-frame clones, some missing. This sample carries around 430,000 clones, approximately 30% of them seen once, and the ten largest clones take 0.05% to 0.07%. The material sequenced was naive CD4+ T cells from blood. The source of these receptors is a man aged 18 to 29 in good health. Both conserved end residues are part of each CDR3. Each record gives: J gene, D gene, V gene, clone size, CDR3 protein, CDR3 DNA. D genes are given only for firm matches. Clone size, where shown, is once, few, many, or a class for clones that have expanded.

TRBJ2-1,NA,TRBV28,few,CASRLSGGAYNEQFF,TGTGCCAGCAGACTAAGTGGTGGGGCCTACAATGAGCAGTTCTTC
TRBJ2-6,NA,TRBV4-3,once,CASSRDQGANVLTF,TGCGCCAGCAGCCGAGACCAGGGGGCCAACGTCCTGACTTTC
TRBJ2-1,NA,TRBV7-8,NA,CASSLAGDNNEQFF,TGTGCCAGCAGCTTAGCGGGGGACAACAATGAGCAGTTCTTC
TRBJ2-3,NA,TRBV7-2,few,CASSLAVDTQYF,TGTGCCAGCAGCTTAGCTGTTGATACGCAGTATTTT
TRBJ2-7,NA,TRBV29-1,few,CSVEDRSSSYEQYF,TGCAGCGTTGAAGATCGGAGCAGCTCCTACGAGCAGTACTTC
TRBJ1-1,NA,TRBV25-1,few,CASSSPGRGNTEAFF,TGTGCCAGCAGCAGCCCGGGACGAGGTAACACTGAAGCTTTCTTT
TRBJ1-1,TRBD1,TRBV9,NA,CASSTRQGVTEAFF,TGTGCCAGCAGCACGCGACAGGGGGTGACTGAAGCTTTCTTT
TRBJ2-1,NA,TRBV30,NA,CAWRPDVASYNEQFF,TGTGCCTGGAGGCCCGATGTAGCTTCCTACAATGAGCAGTTCTTC
TRBJ2-1,TRBD2,TRBV30,NA,CAWDRSRTPGLVSNEQFF,TGTGCCTGGGACAGGTCCCGGACCCCGGGACTAGTTTCCAATGAGCAGTTCTTC
TRBJ2-5,NA,TRBV6-4,few,CASSHDSQETQYF,TGTGCCAGCAGTCACGACAGTCAAGAGACCCAGTACTTC
TRBJ2-7,NA,TRBV5-1,few,CASSLLGLRDEQYF,TGCGCCAGCAGCTTACTGGGACTGAGGGACGAGCAGTACTTC
TRBJ1-1,NA,TRBV5-4,NA,CASSLAGPMNTEAFF,TGTGCCAGCAGCTTGGCCGGGCCGATGAACACTGAAGCTTTCTTT
TRBJ2-5,TRBD1,TRBV29-1,few,CSVDNTGGDETQYF,TGCAGCGTTGATAATACAGGGGGAGATGAGACCCAGTACTTC
TRBJ2-3,NA,TRBV5-4,once,CASSRDTDTQYF,TGTGCCAGCAGCCGGGACACAGATACGCAGTATTTT
TRBJ2-3,NA,TRBV18,NA,CASSPPSLSTDTQYF,TGTGCCAGCTCACCTCCCAGTCTCAGCACAGATACGCAGTATTTT
TRBJ2-7,TRBD2,TRBV9,few,CASSPRDYNPEQYF,TGTGCCAGCAGCCCCCGGGACTATAACCCCGAGCAGTACTTC
TRBJ2-5,TRBD2,TRBV30,NA,CAWSVGLAETQYF,TGTGCCTGGAGTGTAGGACTAGCAGAGACCCAGTACTTC
TRBJ2-3,NA,TRBV29-1,few,CSVEDRVWGTDTQYF,TGCAGCGTTGAAGATCGGGTCTGGGGCACAGATACGCAGTATTTT
TRBJ1-2,NA,TRBV7-3,few,CASSSQGPQTSNYGYTF,TGTGCCAGCAGCTCCCAGGGTCCCCAGACATCTAACTATGGCTACACCTTC
TRBJ1-1,NA,TRBV10-3,NA,CAIRSQLEAFF,TGTGCCATCAGGTCCCAGCTCGAAGCTTTCTTT
TRBJ2-1,NA,TRBV10-3,NA,CAAKDSNNEQFF,TGTGCCGCTAAGGACAGTAACAATGAGCAGTTCTTC
TRBJ2-2,NA,TRBV4-2,NA,CASSQDLARSSGGELFF,TGTGCCAGCAGCCAAGATTTGGCTAGATCCTCGGGCGGGGAGCTGTTTTTT
TRBJ2-1,TRBD1,TRBV5-1,NA,CASSPGQGHNEQFF,TGCGCCAGCAGCCCTGGACAGGGGCACAATGAGCAGTTCTTC
TRBJ2-3,TRBD1,TRBV5-1,NA,CASSEDRGPTLLTDTQYF,TGCGCCAGCAGCGAGGACAGGGGGCCCACCCTTCTCACAGATACGCAGTATTTT
TRBJ2-7,NA,TRBV6-6,NA,CASSYSRGQGEQYF,TGTGCCAGCAGTTACTCGAGGGGTCAGGGCGAGCAGTACTTC
TRBJ2-5,NA,TRBV6-6,NA,CASSYGEETQYF,TGTGCCAGCAGTTACGGGGAAGAGACCCAGTACTTC
TRBJ2-7,TRBD2,TRBV29-1,NA,CSVVIPGGYEQYF,TGCAGCGTTGTCATTCCGGGGGGATACGAGCAGTACTTC
TRBJ1-1,NA,TRBV6-6,NA,CASSLDRNTEAFF,TGTGCCAGCAGCCTAGACAGGAACACTGAAGCTTTCTTT
TRBJ2-3,NA,TRBV10-3,few,CAITTSGPKSTDTQYF,TGTGCCATCACTACCTCCGGGCCGAAAAGCACAGATACGCAGTATTTT
TRBJ2-7,TRBD1,TRBV30,few,CAWSRLGQGPYEQYF,TGTGCCTGGAGCCGGCTGGGACAGGGACCCTACGAGCAGTACTTC
TRBJ1-2,NA,TRBV4-2,NA,CASSQDAVGYGYTF,TGTGCCAGCAGCCAGGACGCTGTAGGGTATGGCTACACCTTC
TRBJ2-5,TRBD1,TRBV5-8,NA,CASSYWDRGVNTQYF,TGTGCCAGCAGCTATTGGGACAGAGGGGTCAATACCCAGTACTTC
TRBJ2-7,TRBD1,TRBV29-1,few,CSVAPGQGPYEQYF,TGCAGCGTCGCTCCGGGACAGGGACCCTACGAGCAGTACTTC
TRBJ1-1,TRBD1,TRBV4-3,NA,CASSRQGRDTEAFF,TGCGCCAGCAGCCGACAGGGGCGAGACACTGAAGCTTTCTTT
TRBJ2-1,NA,TRBV6-6,few,CASISVRREHYNEQFF,TGTGCCAGCATCTCGGTGCGCAGGGAACACTACAATGAGCAGTTCTTC
TRBJ2-7,NA,TRBV29-1,NA,CSVGSDEQYF,TGCAGCGTCGGTTCGGACGAGCAGTACTTC
TRBJ2-1,TRBD2,TRBV28,NA,CASSPAGVSWNEQFF,TGTGCCAGCAGTCCAGCGGGAGTCAGTTGGAATGAGCAGTTCTTC
TRBJ2-5,NA,TRBV28,NA,CASSPPGMRTQYF,TGTGCCAGCAGCCCGCCAGGGATGAGGACCCAGTACTTC
TRBJ2-3,NA,TRBV19,once,CASSIVTNTDTQYF,TGTGCCAGTAGTATAGTAACTAACACAGATACGCAGTATTTT
TRBJ1-1,TRBD1,TRBV29-1,few,CSVKRQGANTEAFF,TGCAGCGTGAAAAGACAGGGGGCGAACACTGAAGCTTTCTTT
TRBJ2-1,NA,TRBV29-1,few,CSVEFYEQFF,TGCAGCGTTGAATTCTATGAGCAGTTCTTC
TRBJ2-7,NA,TRBV15,NA,CATSRVGQSYEQYF,TGTGCCACCAGCAGAGTTGGACAGTCCTACGAGCAGTACTTC
TRBJ2-7,NA,TRBV29-1,few,CSVEASPLDEQYF,TGCAGCGTTGAAGCCTCCCCTTTGGATGAGCAGTACTTC
TRBJ2-7,NA,TRBV6-1,NA,CASSEALLAAEQYF,TGTGCCAGCAGTGAAGCGCTTCTGGCAGCCGAGCAGTACTTC
TRBJ2-7,NA,TRBV6-5,few,CASSPGPGGHEQYF,TGTGCCAGCAGTCCCGGTCCCGGGGGGCACGAGCAGTACTTC
TRBJ1-2,NA,TRBV29-1,few,CSVALGGYGYTF,TGCAGCGTTGCCCTCGGGGGGTATGGCTACACCTTC
TRBJ1-1,NA,TRBV7-2,few,CASSRGELTEAFF,TGTGCCAGCAGCCGAGGCGAGCTCACTGAAGCTTTCTTT
TRBJ1-5,NA,TRBV7-2,NA,CASTARTDQPQHF,TGTGCCAGCACCGCCAGAACGGATCAGCCCCAGCATTTT
TRBJ2-5,NA,TRBV15,few,CATSRDREAQYF,TGTGCCACCAGCAGAGATCGAGAGGCCCAGTACTTC
TRBJ2-3,NA,TRBV4-3,NA,CASSQESTDTQYF,TGCGCCAGCAGCCAGGAAAGCACAGATACGCAGTATTTT
TRBJ2-7,TRBD2,TRBV2,NA,CASIQGLAGGEQYF,TGTGCCAGCATCCAGGGACTAGCGGGAGGCGAGCAGTACTTC
TRBJ1-1,NA,TRBV29-1,few,CSVEGRGGSGTEAFF,TGCAGCGTTGAAGGACGAGGGGGTTCAGGCACTGAAGCTTTCTTT
TRBJ2-3,TRBD2,TRBV30,NA,CAWIPSGRVGLPDTQYF,TGTGCCTGGATACCTAGCGGGAGGGTGGGTCTCCCAGATACGCAGTATTTT
TRBJ1-4,NA,TRBV19,NA,CASSPTNEKLFF,TGTGCCAGTTCACCGACTAATGAAAAACTGTTTTTT
TRBJ2-7,TRBD2,TRBV25-1,few,CASSESGGRLEQYF,TGTGCCAGCAGTGAGTCTGGCGGGAGGCTCGAGCAGTACTTC